Described below is a single TCR beta chain sequence and its context. The data are from a study of blood T cell repertoires in COVID-19. The wider study: The analysed material was cDNA or gDNA that came from T cells, B-cell-depleted T cells, or PBMCs.

The CDR3 is made up of 13 amino acids. The germline V and J ends were trimmed by 3 bases and 4 bases, with 7 bases remaining between them. Germline V gene data show CDR1 as SGHRS and CDR2 as YFSETQ. Authors' analysis steps: Nucleated cell counts were estimated from reference gene primer amplification. The assay was immunoSEQ multiplex PCR, and TCRdb's table has in-frame clones only and misses some. Clonal size and the V and J genes are those of that table, whereas D and trimming came from the DNA. The table lists approximately 200,000 clones, roughly 94% of them singletons. The source material was peripheral blood. This chain uses TRBV5-1 with TRBJ2-2; D possibly corresponds to TRBD2 (5 bases). The sequence derives from a man between 25 and 39 years old with COVID-19, enrolled during active disease. This CDR3 reads CASSSTSTGELFF. The CDR3 coding sequence is TGCGCCAGCAGCTCCACTAGCACCGGGGAGCTGTTTTTT.